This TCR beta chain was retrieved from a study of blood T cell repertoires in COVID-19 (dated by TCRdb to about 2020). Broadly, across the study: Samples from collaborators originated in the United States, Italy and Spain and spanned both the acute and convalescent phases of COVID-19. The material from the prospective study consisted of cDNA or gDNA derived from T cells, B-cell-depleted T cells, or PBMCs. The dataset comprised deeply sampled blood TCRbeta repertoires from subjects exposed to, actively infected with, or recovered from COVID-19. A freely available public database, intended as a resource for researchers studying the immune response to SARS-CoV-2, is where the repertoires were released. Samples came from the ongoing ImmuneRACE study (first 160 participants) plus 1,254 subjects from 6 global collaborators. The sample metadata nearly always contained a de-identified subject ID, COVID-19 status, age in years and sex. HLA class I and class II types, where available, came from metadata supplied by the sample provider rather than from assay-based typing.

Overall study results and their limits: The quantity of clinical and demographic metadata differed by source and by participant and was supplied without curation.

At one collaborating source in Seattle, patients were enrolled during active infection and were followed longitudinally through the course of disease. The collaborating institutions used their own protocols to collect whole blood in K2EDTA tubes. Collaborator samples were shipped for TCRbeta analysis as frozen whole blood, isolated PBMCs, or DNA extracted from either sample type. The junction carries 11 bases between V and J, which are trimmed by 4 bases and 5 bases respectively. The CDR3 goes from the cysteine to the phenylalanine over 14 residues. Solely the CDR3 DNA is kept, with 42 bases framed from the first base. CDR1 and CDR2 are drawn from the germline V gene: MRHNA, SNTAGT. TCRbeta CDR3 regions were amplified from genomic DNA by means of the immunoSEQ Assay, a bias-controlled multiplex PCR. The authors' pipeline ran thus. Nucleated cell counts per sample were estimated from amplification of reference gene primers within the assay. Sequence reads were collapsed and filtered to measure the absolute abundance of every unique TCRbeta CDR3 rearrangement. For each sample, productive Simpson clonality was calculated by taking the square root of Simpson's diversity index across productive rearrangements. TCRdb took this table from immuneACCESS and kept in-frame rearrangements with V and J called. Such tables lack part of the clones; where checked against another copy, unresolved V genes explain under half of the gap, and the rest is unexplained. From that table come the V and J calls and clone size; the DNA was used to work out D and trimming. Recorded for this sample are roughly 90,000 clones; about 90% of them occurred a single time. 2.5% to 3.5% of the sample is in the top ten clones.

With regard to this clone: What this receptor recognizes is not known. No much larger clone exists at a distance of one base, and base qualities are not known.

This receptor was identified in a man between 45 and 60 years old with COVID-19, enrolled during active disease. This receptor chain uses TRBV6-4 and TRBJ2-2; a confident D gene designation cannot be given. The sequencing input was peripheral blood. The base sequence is TGTGCCAGCAGTGCCAGTGAGCGAACCGGGGAGCTGTTTTTT. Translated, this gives CASSASERTGELFF.